These T cell receptor beta chains were read from a single sample in a study of T cells in Graves' hyperthyroidism and ophthalmopathy. TCRdb re-called the multiplex PCR reads with MiXCR, one entry per CDR3 protein. The sample holds approximately 600,000 distinct CDR3 sequences, roughly 14% seen once. The sequencing sample was made of blood. These receptors were obtained from a woman between 40 and 55 years old with Graves' ophthalmopathy. The CDR3 runs from the conserved cysteine through the conserved F or W. D genes are given only for firm matches. The size of a clone is reported for some rows only, either as once, few or many, or as a class for expanded clones.

d_call j_call clone_size v_call cdr3_aa cdr3_nt
. TRBJ2-5 few TRBV10-3 CAIRDGWQGGKTQYF TGTGCCATCAGGGACGGTTGGCAGGGGGGGAAGACCCAGTACTTC
. TRBJ2-5 many TRBV20-1 CSASPPQGAQETQYF TGCAGTGCTAGCCCACCTCAAGGGGCACAAGAGACCCAGTACTTC
. TRBJ2-5 many TRBV6-2/TRBV6-3 CASTSRRGSPETQYF TGTGCCAGCACTTCGAGGAGGGGGAGCCCAGAGACCCAGTACTTC
TRBD1 TRBJ1-5 many TRBV28 CASKQGGNQPQHF TGTGCCAGCAAACAGGGGGGAAATCAGCCCCAGCATTTT
. TRBJ2-5 . TRBV7-2 CASNTGPAQLETQYF TGTGCCAGCAACACAGGGCCGGCCCAGTTAGAGACCCAGTACTTC
TRBD1 TRBJ2-5 . TRBV30 CAWSDGTGQETQYF TGTGCCTGGAGTGACGGGACAGGACAAGAGACCCAGTACTTC
TRBD1 TRBJ2-7 few TRBV20-1 CSAHLTGGLYEQYF TGCAGTGCTCATCTGACAGGGGGGTTGTACGAGCAGTACTTC
TRBD2 TRBJ2-7 many TRBV5-1 CASSLVGTSGRTTYEQYF TGCGCCAGCAGCTTGGTAGGCACTAGCGGGAGAACGACCTACGAGCAGTACTTC
. TRBJ2-5 . TRBV6-1 CASIASRSLETQYF TGTGCCAGCATCGCCTCTCGGAGCCTGGAGACCCAGTACTTC
TRBD1 TRBJ1-2 few TRBV6-1 CASGQGAAGYTF TGTGCCAGTGGACAGGGGGCTGCGGGCTACACCTTC
. TRBJ2-7 many TRBV29-1 CSVAPEPYEQYF TGCAGCGTTGCCCCCGAACCTTACGAGCAGTACTTC
. TRBJ1-1 . TRBV7-7 CASSDGTNTEAFF TGTGCTAGCAGCGACGGCACGAACACTGAAGCTTTCTTT
. TRBJ2-4 many TRBV7-2 CASSLGGLRGVQYF TGTGCCAGCAGCTTAGGAGGCCTAAGGGGGGTTCAGTACTTC
TRBD1 TRBJ1-2 . TRBV6-1 CASSEAATGGNGYTF TGTGCCAGCAGTGAAGCGGCGACAGGGGGGAATGGCTACACCTTC
TRBD1 TRBJ2-2 . TRBV5-1 CASSWDRDRIRPNTGELFF TGCGCCAGCAGCTGGGACCGGGACAGAATTAGACCGAACACCGGGGAGCTGTTTTTT
. TRBJ1-2 many TRBV28 CASSLSLGRGGGYTF TGTGCCAGCAGTTTAAGTTTGGGCAGAGGGGGTGGCTACACCTTC
TRBD2 TRBJ2-7 . TRBV4-1 CASSQSLAGDEQYF TGCGCCAGCAGCCAATCTCTAGCGGGAGACGAGCAGTACTTC
. TRBJ2-3 few TRBV9 CASSVSEDTQYF TGTGCCAGCAGCGTTAGTGAAGATACGCAGTATTTT
TRBD1 TRBJ2-7 many TRBV11-2 CASSDPKTGDSYFYEQYF TGTGCCAGCAGTGACCCGAAGACAGGGGACTCTTATTTCTACGAGCAGTACTTC
. TRBJ2-7 many TRBV5-1 CASSGYRDGRYEQYF TGCGCCAGCAGCGGATACCGGGACGGCAGATACGAGCAGTACTTC
. TRBJ1-1 few TRBV4-3 CASSQVGGAQAFF TGCGCCAGCAGCCAAGTTGGAGGGGCTCAAGCTTTCTTT
. TRBJ2-5 many TRBV25-1 CASSVPGGSQETQYF TGTGCCAGCAGTGTCCCTGGGGGATCTCAAGAGACCCAGTACTTC
. TRBJ2-7 . TRBV5-1 CASSLGEQGLGYEQYF TGCGCCAGCAGCTTGGGGGAACAGGGCCTAGGGTACGAGCAGTACTTC
TRBD1 TRBJ1-5 few TRBV4-1 CASSQGTGSNQPQHF TGCGCCAGCAGCCAAGGGACAGGTAGCAATCAGCCCCAGCATTTT
. TRBJ2-7 many TRBV20-1 CSARDPYSYEQYF TGCAGTGCTAGAGACCCTTACTCCTACGAGCAGTACTTC
TRBD1 TRBJ2-7 many TRBV29-1 CSVVERDRGYSLHEQYF TGCAGCGTTGTCGAAAGGGACAGGGGCTATTCTTTACACGAGCAGTACTTC
. TRBJ1-1 once TRBV29-1 CSVEDGSFRDTEAFF TGCAGCGTTGAAGACGGGTCCTTTAGGGACACTGAAGCTTTCTTT
. TRBJ2-5 many TRBV7-2 CASNRSEGIQTQYF TGTGCCAGCAACCGATCGGAAGGGATACAGACCCAGTACTTC